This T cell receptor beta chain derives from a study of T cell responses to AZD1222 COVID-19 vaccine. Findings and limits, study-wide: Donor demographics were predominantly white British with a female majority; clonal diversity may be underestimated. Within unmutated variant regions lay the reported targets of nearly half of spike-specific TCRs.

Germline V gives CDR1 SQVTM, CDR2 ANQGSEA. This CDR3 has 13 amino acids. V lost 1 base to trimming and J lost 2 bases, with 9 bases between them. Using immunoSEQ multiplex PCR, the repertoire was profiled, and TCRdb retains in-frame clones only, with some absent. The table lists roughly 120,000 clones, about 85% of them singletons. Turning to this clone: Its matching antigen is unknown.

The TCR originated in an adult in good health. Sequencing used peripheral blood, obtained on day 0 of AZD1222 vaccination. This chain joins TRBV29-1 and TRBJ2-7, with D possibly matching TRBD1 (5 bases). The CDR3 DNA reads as TGCAGCGTTGAAGGGGGCCCCGCCTACGAGCAGTACTTC. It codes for CSVEGGPAYEQYF.